These T cell receptor beta chains were read from a single sample in a study of blood T cells in healthy people across ages. Via MiXCR, TCRdb re-called the 5' RACE reads, giving one row per CDR3 protein. The table records 450,000 to 700,000 distinct CDR3 sequences, 27% of them present only once. Sequenced: blood. Source of these receptors: a woman between 65 and 79 years old in good health. CDR3s include the opening cysteine and the closing phenylalanine or tryptophan. Fields, in order: V gene, clone size, D gene, J gene, CDR3 protein, CDR3 DNA. D genes are given only for firm matches. Some rows have no size entry. The others give once, few or many, or a class for an expanded clone.

>TRBV7-2|-|-|TRBJ1-2
CASSRRDPIEDGYTF
TGTGCCAGCAGCCGCCGGGACCCAATAGAAGATGGCTACACCTTC
>TRBV7-9|-|TRBD2|TRBJ2-1
CASSFSSGSDNEQFF
TGTGCCAGCAGCTTTAGTAGCGGGAGCGACAATGAGCAGTTCTTC
>TRBV20-1|few|TRBD2|TRBJ2-1
CSAGRRTSGVPVVEQFF
TGCAGTGCTGGCCGTCGGACTAGCGGGGTCCCCGTTGTTGAGCAGTTCTTC
>TRBV12-3/TRBV12-4|-|-|TRBJ1-5
CASSPDSRYQPQHF
TGTGCCAGCAGCCCCGACAGTAGGTATCAGCCCCAGCATTTT
>TRBV2|-|-|TRBJ2-7
CASSGGLGGRTSYEQYF
TGTGCCAGCAGTGGGGGGCTAGGGGGGCGAACTTCCTACGAGCAGTACTTC
>TRBV19|-|TRBD2|TRBJ2-3
CASSIGASGGAPDTQYF
TGTGCCAGTAGTATTGGAGCTAGCGGGGGGGCACCAGATACGCAGTATTTT
>TRBV20-1|-|-|TRBJ1-2
CSAPDARVYGYTF
TGCAGTGCTCCCGACGCCAGGGTCTATGGCTACACCTTC
>TRBV5-1|-|-|TRBJ2-1
CASSDPSGANEQFF
TGCGCCAGCTCAGACCCTTCAGGCGCCAATGAGCAGTTCTTC
>TRBV7-7|many|TRBD1|TRBJ2-5
CASSLKGQSLQETQYF
TGTGCTAGCAGCTTAAAGGGACAGTCCCTCCAAGAGACCCAGTACTTC
>TRBV20-1|-|-|TRBJ2-5
CSALPPNQETQYF
TGCAGTGCGCTTCCACCGAACCAAGAGACCCAGTACTTC
>TRBV27|-|-|TRBJ1-6
CASSLPSPSNSPLHF
TGTGCCAGCAGTTTACCTTCCCCAAGCAATTCACCCCTCCACTTT
>TRBV2|few|-|TRBJ2-6
CASSEYGLSGANVLTF
TGTGCCAGCAGTGAATACGGCCTCTCTGGGGCCAACGTCCTGACTTTC
>TRBV12-3/TRBV12-4|-|-|TRBJ2-5
CASSRDQGRYF
TGTGCCAGCAGTAGGGATCAAGGCAGGTACTTC
>TRBV5-1|-|TRBD2|TRBJ2-7
CTSSLGASGGSSYEQYF
TGCACCAGCAGCTTGGGTGCTAGCGGGGGGAGCTCCTACGAGCAGTACTTC
>TRBV20-1|-|-|TRBJ2-1
CSARAASRRSYNEQFF
TGCAGTGCTAGAGCGGCTAGTCGGCGCTCCTACAATGAGCAGTTCTTC
>TRBV28|-|-|TRBJ2-3
CASSLYGGLGTDTQYF
TGTGCCAGCAGTTTATATGGGGGCTTGGGCACAGATACGCAGTATTTT
>TRBV10-3|few|TRBD2|TRBJ2-3
CAISESRAQRGAGDAQYF
TGTGCCATCAGTGAGTCGAGGGCCCAGCGGGGGGCCGGAGATGCGCAGTATTTT
>TRBV20-1|-|TRBD2|TRBJ2-5
CSAREAQGLAGGYRETQYF
TGCAGTGCTAGAGAAGCCCAGGGACTAGCGGGAGGTTATCGAGAGACCCAGTACTTC
>TRBV5-1|-|TRBD2|TRBJ2-7
CASSVGTSGGYEQYF
TGCGCCAGCAGCGTGGGGACTAGCGGGGGCTACGAGCAGTACTTC
>TRBV10-2|-|-|TRBJ1-1
CASRENTEAFF
TGCGCCAGCAGGGAAAACACTGAAGCTTTCTTT